This passage covers 2 T cell receptor beta chains from one sample sequenced in a study of beta chain features in type 1 diabetes (dated by TCRdb to about 2018). The method behind the library was the immunoSEQ multiplex PCR assay. The entire amount of isolated RNA was reverse transcribed using the High Capacity cDNA Reverse Transcription Kit, so the sequenced TCRB transcripts were expressed ones. The table was pulled from immuneACCESS by TCRdb, which kept in-frame rearrangements only. Such tables lose some clones; where checked, under half of the loss comes from unresolved V genes, and the rest has no known cause. Recorded for this sample are fewer than 350,000 clones; less than 20% of them occurred a single time. Of the sample, approximately 0.041% is held by the ten largest clones. Sequenced: naive CD4+ T cells from blood. In the paper's terms, the cell subset or site label means: true naive CD4+ T cells. The receptors were gathered from a woman under 30 in good health.

The CDR3 sequence is CAWSDGGSGKNIQYF. CDR3 nucleotides: TGTGCCTGGAGTGATGGCGGGAGCGGCAAAAACATTCAGTACTTC. The chain employs TRBV30 and TRBJ2-4, with 7 bases identical to TRBD2. The CDR3 has 15 amino acids. Unmatched junction bases numbered 6, after V lost 1 base and J lost 3 bases. CDR1 and CDR2 (germline): GTSNPN, SVGIG (reference sequence).

This clone was counted a few times. This chain joins TRBV18 and TRBJ1-1; D is possibly TRBD1 (5 bases). Trimming stripped 0 bases from V and 4 bases from J, with 9 bases between. The V gene's germline CDR1 is KGHSH and CDR2 LQKENI. The CDR3 length is 14 residues. The CDR3 here is CASSPPGVITEAFF. The CDR3 DNA reads TGTGCCAGCTCACCACCAGGGGTAATCACTGAAGCTTTCTTT.